The 19 T cell receptor beta chains below come from one sample, sequenced in a study of blood T cells in healthy people across ages. A J-beta primer mix and a sample-barcoded 5' primer were used in a second PCR of roughly 6 to 12 cycles. TCRdb re-called the 5' RACE reads through MiXCR, storing one row per CDR3 protein. The sample has around 800,000 distinct CDR3 sequences, about a quarter seen once. These records were also assigned to another study, of T cells of mothers and their children.

Specimen: blood. These receptor sequences come from a boy younger than 18 in good health.

J is TRBJ1-3 and V is TRBV12-3 or TRBV12-4, with D perhaps matching TRBD1 (5 bases). This CDR3 region has 17 residues. V dropped 4 bases and J dropped 0 bases, with 16 bases sitting between them. DNA of the CDR3: TGTGCCAGCAGTTCCCAGGGACGCTTGATCTCTGGAAACACCATATATTTT. It codes for CASSSQGRLISGNTIYF.

The V call is TRBV12-3 or TRBV12-4, the J call TRBJ1-1, with no clear D. The CDR3 has 13 amino acids. The germline V and J ends were trimmed by 2 bases and 5 bases, with 9 bases remaining between them. In nucleotides, the CDR3 is TGTGCCAGCAGTTTATTGTGGTGGACTGAAGCTTTCTTT. Translation: CASSLLWWTEAFF.

The V call is TRBV20-1, the J call TRBJ2-7; the D gene is possibly TRBD2 (6 bases). In germline, CDR1 is DFQATT, CDR2 SNEGSKA (reference sequence). Deletions cut 5 bases from V and 7 bases from J, with 18 bases between. This CDR3 region has 13 residues. The CDR3 sequence: CSASNPGVGEQYF. The CDR3 nucleotides are TGCAGTGCTTCCAATCCGGGGGTGGGGGAGCAGTACTTC.

This chain joins TRBV7-9 and TRBJ1-6; D gene ambiguous. Trimming left V 5 bases short and J 6 bases short, with 11 bases between. Germline values: CDR1 SEHNR, CDR2 FQNEAQ (reference sequence). The CDR3 extends over 14 amino acids. For the CDR3, the DNA is TGTGCCAGCAGCGGGAGGGATTCTAATTCACCCCTCCACTTT. Its protein product is CASSGRDSNSPLHF.

The rearrangement links TRBV25-1 to TRBJ1-2, with 7 bases that match TRBD1. This CDR3 contains 15 residues. With 5 bases clipped from V and 8 bases from J, the junction kept 14 bases outside the gene matches. From germline, CDR1 is MGHDK and CDR2 SYGVNS. CDR3 region: CASSSPRQGGWGYTF. In DNA, the CDR3 is TGTGCCAGCAGTTCCCCCCGCCAGGGGGGATGGGGCTACACCTTC.

V and J are TRBV5-1 and TRBJ1-4, with a possible D match to TRBD1 (5 bases). CDR1 SGHRS and CDR2 YFSETQ come from the germline V gene. The CDR3 contains 13 residues. Trimming cost V 6 bases and J 8 bases, with 14 bases left between them. In DNA, the CDR3 is TGCGCCAGCAACGCAGGGCCCGAAGAAAAACTGTTTTTT. Amino acids: CASNAGPEEKLFF.

This clonotype was seen a few times. This rearrangement joins TRBV12-3 or TRBV12-4 to TRBJ1-3, with TRBD1 matching 9 bases. The CDR3 sequence is 18 residues long. V trimming: 6 bases; J trimming: 0 bases; junction bases outside the gene matches: 12. The CDR3 reads CASRPGTGTLYSGNTIYF. The CDR3, as DNA: TGTGCCAGCAGACCCGGGACAGGGACCTTATACTCTGGAAACACCATATATTTT.

This clonotype has only a few counts. The chain joins TRBV7-2 to TRBJ2-5; possibly TRBD1 for D (6 bases). CDR1 and CDR2 (germline): SGHTA, FQGNSA. The V end lost 0 bases, the J end lost 5 bases, and 10 bases lay between the germline ends. CDR3 length equals 14 residues. The CDR3 DNA sequence: TGTGCCAGCAGCTTAGCGCAGGGGTTGGAGACCCAGTACTTC. Its translation is CASSLAQGLETQYF.

The sample holds a few counts of this clonotype. V is TRBV5-4 and J is TRBJ2-5, with 7 bases that match TRBD2. The CDR3 totals 15 residues. Germline trimming cut 3 bases from V and 5 bases from J; bases unmatched to any gene: 10. The germline V gene has CDR1 SGHNT and CDR2 YYREEE (reference sequence). CDR3 nucleotides: TGTGCCAGCAGCTCTGGACTAGATGGGTCGGAGACCCAGTACTTC. It specifies CASSSGLDGSETQYF.

The rearrangement links TRBV20-1 to TRBJ2-5; no firm D call. The J call is in doubt because the DNA end fits TRBJ2-7 better. Germline V gene sequence: CDR1 DFQATT, CDR2 SNEGSKA (reference sequence). The CDR3 loop spans 14 amino acids. CDR3 DNA: TGCAGTGCTAGAACCTCGGGCCAACTTTACGAGCAGTACTTC. It codes for CSARTSGQLYEQYF.

This clonotype was found a few times. The chain recombines TRBV4-1 with TRBJ2-1; 11 positions match TRBD2. Trimming cost V 4 bases and J 8 bases; bases outside gene matches: 10. The CDR3 covers 16 residues. The germline gives CDR1 MGHRA, CDR2 YSYEKL. CDR3 region: CASSLLSGGAGDEQFF. Here the CDR3 DNA reads TGCGCCAGCAGCCTACTTAGCGGGGGGGCCGGGGATGAGCAGTTCTTC.

The chain is built from TRBV30 and TRBJ2-7; TRBD1 aligns across 9 bases. Trimming cost V 7 bases and J 1 base; bases outside gene matches: 8. The CDR3 runs 14 residues. Per germline, CDR1 GTSNPN and CDR2 SVGIG (reference sequence). The CDR3 region is CAYSGTGISYEQYF. In DNA form, the CDR3 reads TGTGCCTACTCCGGGACAGGGATTTCCTACGAGCAGTACTTC.

This clonotype was seen more than once but under ten times. This sequence joins TRBV30 and TRBJ2-5; D unresolved. The CDR3 contains 13 residues. V was clipped by 0 bases and J by 4 bases, with 9 bases between them. Germline loops: CDR1 GTSNPN, CDR2 SVGIG (reference sequence). The DNA for the CDR3 is TGTGCCTGGAGTGTGGGAATTCGAGAGACCCAGTACTTC. Protein product: CAWSVGIRETQYF.

The rearrangement links TRBV12-3 or TRBV12-4 to TRBJ2-3, with 8 bases fitting TRBD1. After removal of 4 bases from V and 2 bases from J, the junction contained 5 bases not matched to a gene. CDR3 length: 15 amino acids. CDR3 nucleotide sequence: TGTGCCAGCAGTTGGACAGGGATCCTCACAGATACGCAGTATTTT. It codes for CASSWTGILTDTQYF.

The chain links TRBV6-5 to TRBJ2-5; no firm D call. CDR1 MNHEY and CDR2 SVGAGI come from the germline V gene. Trimming pared 0 bases from V and 2 bases from J, leaving 13 bases between. This CDR3 contains 16 residues. Here the CDR3 DNA reads TGTGCCAGCAGTTACTCGAGATTCGTGGGGCAAGAGACCCAGTACTTC. It codes for CASSYSRFVGQETQYF.

V gene TRBV13 combines with J gene TRBJ1-4, with D unclear. The length of the CDR3 is 11 residues. Germline V gene data show CDR1 as PRHDT and CDR2 as FYEKMQ (reference sequence). Trimming removed 0 bases from V and 13 bases from J, with 6 bases in between. This chain's CDR3 is CASSLGQALFF. Written as DNA, the CDR3 is TGTGCCAGCAGCTTAGGCCAGGCACTGTTTTTT.

The chain uses TRBV28 and TRBJ2-2; possibly TRBD1 for D (6 bases). Per the germline V gene, CDR1 is MDHEN and CDR2 is SYDVKM. V was trimmed by 2 bases and J by 3 bases, leaving 10 bases between them. CDR3 length: 15 amino acids. In nucleotides, the CDR3 is TGTGCCAGCAGTTTACCGACAGGATACACCGGGGAGCTGTTTTTT. Amino acids: CASSLPTGYTGELFF.

The V call is TRBV6-2 or TRBV6-3, the J call TRBJ1-4; D may be TRBD1 (6 bases). The CDR3 totals 13 residues. The V gene lost 6 bases and the J gene lost 4 bases, with 9 bases spanning the gap. Germline V gene data show CDR1 as MNHEY and CDR2 as SVGEGT. CDR3 DNA: TGTGCCAGCAGGGACAGCCGTAATGAAAAACTGTTTTTT. Its translation: CASRDSRNEKLFF.

This clonotype turned up a few times. This chain joins TRBV24-1 and TRBJ1-2, with no clear D. There are 14 residues in the CDR3. The germline CDR1 and CDR2 sequences are KGHDR and SFDVKD. Trimming left V 4 bases short and J 8 bases short, with 16 bases between. The CDR3 nucleotides are TGTGCCACCAGTGACCCCACCGGCCGTGGCGGCTACACCTTC. Protein sequence: CATSDPTGRGGYTF.